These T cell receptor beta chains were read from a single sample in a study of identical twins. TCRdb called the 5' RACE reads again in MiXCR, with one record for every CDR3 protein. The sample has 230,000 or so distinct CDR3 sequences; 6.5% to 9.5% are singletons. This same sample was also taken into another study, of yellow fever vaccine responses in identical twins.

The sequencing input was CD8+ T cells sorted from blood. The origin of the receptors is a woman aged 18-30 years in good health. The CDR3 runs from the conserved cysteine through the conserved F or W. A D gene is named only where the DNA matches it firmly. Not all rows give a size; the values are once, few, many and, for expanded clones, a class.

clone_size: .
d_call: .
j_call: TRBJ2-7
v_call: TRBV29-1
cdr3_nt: TGCAGCGTTGAAGCCCGGGGCTACGAGCAGTACTTC
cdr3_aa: CSVEARGYEQYF

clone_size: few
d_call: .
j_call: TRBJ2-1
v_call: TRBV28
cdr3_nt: TGTGCCAGCAGTTTTGAGACTCTCTCCTCCTACAATGAGCAGTTCTTC
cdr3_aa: CASSFETLSSYNEQFF

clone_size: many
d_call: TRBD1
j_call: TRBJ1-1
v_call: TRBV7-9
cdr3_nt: TGTGCCAGCAGCTTAGTAGGCAGGGGGCCCACTGAAGCTTTCTTT
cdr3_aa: CASSLVGRGPTEAFF

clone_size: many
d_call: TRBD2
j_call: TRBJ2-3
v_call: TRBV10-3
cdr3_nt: TGTGCCATCAGTGTAGCGGGAACAGATACGCAGTATTTT
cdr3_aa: CAISVAGTDTQYF

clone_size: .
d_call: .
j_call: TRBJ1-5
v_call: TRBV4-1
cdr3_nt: TGCGCCAGCAGCCAAGATCTCGGAGGGAATCAGCCCCAGCATTTT
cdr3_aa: CASSQDLGGNQPQHF

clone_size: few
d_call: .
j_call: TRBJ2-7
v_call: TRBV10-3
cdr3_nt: TGTGCCATCAGCGGGCCCCAAGAAAGGTACGAGCAGTACTTC
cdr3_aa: CAISGPQERYEQYF

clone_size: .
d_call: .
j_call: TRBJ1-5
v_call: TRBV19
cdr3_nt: TGTGCCAGTAACGAACGACAGGAAGGTTGGCAGCCCCAGCATTTT
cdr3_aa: CASNERQEGWQPQHF

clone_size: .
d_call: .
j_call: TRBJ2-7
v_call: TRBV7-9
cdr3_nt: TGTGCCAGCACCACGATCGGGTCCCCCTACGAGCAGTACTTC
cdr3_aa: CASTTIGSPYEQYF

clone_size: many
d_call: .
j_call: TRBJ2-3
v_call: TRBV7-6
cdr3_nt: TGTGCCAGCAGCTTGGCTAGCGGCACAGATACGCAGTATTTT
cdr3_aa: CASSLASGTDTQYF

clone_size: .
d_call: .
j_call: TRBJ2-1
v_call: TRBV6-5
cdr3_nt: TGTGCCAGCAGTTACTCGGACTACTACAATGAGCAGTTCTTC
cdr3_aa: CASSYSDYYNEQFF

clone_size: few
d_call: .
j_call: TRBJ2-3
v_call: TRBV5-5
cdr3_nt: TGTGCCAGCAGCCCCGGGGGGCATACGCAGTATTTT
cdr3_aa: CASSPGGHTQYF

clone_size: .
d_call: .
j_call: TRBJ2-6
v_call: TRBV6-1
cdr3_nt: TGTGCCAGCAGTGAGGATATGAGGCTCTCTGGGGCCAACGTCCTGACTTTC
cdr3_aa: CASSEDMRLSGANVLTF

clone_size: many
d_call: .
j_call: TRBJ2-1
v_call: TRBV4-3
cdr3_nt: TGCGCCAGCAGCCTAGACGGTTACTCCTACAATGAGCAGTTCTTC
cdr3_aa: CASSLDGYSYNEQFF

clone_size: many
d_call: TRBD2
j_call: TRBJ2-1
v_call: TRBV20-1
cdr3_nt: TGCAGTGCTAGAGACCCCTCCAGCGGGAGGGCCCTGAATGAGCAGTTCTTC
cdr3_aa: CSARDPSSGRALNEQFF

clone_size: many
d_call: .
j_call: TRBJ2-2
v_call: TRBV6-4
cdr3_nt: TGTGCCAGCAGTGACTCGCTGGGCACCGGGGAGCTGTTTTTT
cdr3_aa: CASSDSLGTGELFF

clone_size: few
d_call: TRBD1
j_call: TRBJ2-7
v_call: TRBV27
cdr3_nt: TGTGCCAGCGGCGACAGGGTTTCCTACGAGCAGTACTTC
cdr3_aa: CASGDRVSYEQYF

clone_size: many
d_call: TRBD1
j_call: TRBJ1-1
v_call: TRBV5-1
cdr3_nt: TGCGCCAGCAGCTTGGAGGGACAGGAAGCTTTCTTT
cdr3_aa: CASSLEGQEAFF

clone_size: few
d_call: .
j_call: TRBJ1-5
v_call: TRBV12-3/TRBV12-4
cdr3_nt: TGTGCCAGCAGCCAAACGGACGGACTCAATCAGCCCCAGCATTTT
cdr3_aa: CASSQTDGLNQPQHF

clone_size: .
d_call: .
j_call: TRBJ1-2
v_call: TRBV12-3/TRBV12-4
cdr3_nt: TGTGCCAGCAGTCCAGGGGTAGGGAACTATGGCTACACCTTC
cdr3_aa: CASSPGVGNYGYTF

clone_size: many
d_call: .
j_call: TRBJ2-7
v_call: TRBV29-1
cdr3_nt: TGCAGCGTTGACGACGGGCCCTACGAGCAGTACTTC
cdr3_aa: CSVDDGPYEQYF

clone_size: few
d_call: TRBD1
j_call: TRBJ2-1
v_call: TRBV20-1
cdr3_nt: TGCAGTGCGACGGGACAGGATCCCTACAATGAGCAGTTCTTC
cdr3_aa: CSATGQDPYNEQFF

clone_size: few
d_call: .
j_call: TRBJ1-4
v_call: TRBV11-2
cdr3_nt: TGTGCCAGCAGCCATTGGAGCGGTGAACTGTTTTTT
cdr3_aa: CASSHWSGELFF

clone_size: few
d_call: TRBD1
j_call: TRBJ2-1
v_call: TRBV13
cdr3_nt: TGTGCCAGCAGCTCCTGGGACAGTTCCTACAATGAGCAGTTCTTC
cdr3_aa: CASSSWDSSYNEQFF

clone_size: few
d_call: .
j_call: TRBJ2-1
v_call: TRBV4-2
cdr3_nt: TGTGCCAGCAGCCATGGCGCCAACAATGAGCAGTTCTTC
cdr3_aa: CASSHGANNEQFF

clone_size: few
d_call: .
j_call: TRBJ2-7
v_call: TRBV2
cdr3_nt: TGTGCCAGCAGTGAGACGGGTGGGCAGGGTCCGCACGAGCAGTACTTC
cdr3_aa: CASSETGGQGPHEQYF

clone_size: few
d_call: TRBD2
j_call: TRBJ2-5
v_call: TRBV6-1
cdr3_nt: TGTGCCAGCAGTCGCACCGGGGGGGCCCCAGAGACCCAGTACTTC
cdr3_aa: CASSRTGGAPETQYF

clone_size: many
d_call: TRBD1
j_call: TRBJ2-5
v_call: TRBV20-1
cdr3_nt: TGCAGTGCTACCGGACAGGGCCCTTTCCACCAAGAGACCCAGTACTTC
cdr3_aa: CSATGQGPFHQETQYF

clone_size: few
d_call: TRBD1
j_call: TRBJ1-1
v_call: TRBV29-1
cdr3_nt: TGCAGCGTTGATCCAGGGGGCGAGGCTGAAGCTTTCTTT
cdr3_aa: CSVDPGGEAEAFF

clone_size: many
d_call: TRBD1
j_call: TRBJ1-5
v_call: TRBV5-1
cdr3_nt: TGCGCCAGCGCTCCAGGGGGGAGGAATCAGCCCCAGCATTTT
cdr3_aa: CASAPGGRNQPQHF

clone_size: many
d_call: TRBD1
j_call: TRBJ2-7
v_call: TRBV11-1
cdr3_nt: TGTGCCAGCAGCCGTCCACTATTTCGACAGGGTTATTATGGACCCTACGAGCAGTACTTC
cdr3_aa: CASSRPLFRQGYYGPYEQYF

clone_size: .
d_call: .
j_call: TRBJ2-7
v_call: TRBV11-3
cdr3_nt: TGTGCCAGCAGCCAATCCTCAGGGGTACCCTACGAGCAGTACTTC
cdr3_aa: CASSQSSGVPYEQYF

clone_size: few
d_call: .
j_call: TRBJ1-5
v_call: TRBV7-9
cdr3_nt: TGTGCCAGCAGCCAGAACAATCAGCCCCAGCATTTT
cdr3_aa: CASSQNNQPQHF

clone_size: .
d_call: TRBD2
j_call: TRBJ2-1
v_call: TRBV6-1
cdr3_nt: TGTGCCAGCAGCGTCGGGACTAACGATGAGCAGTTCTTC
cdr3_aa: CASSVGTNDEQFF

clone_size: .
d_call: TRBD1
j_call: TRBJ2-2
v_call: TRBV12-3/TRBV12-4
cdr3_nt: TGTACCATCAGTCTGGGACAGGGAGATCCCTTGGGTACCGGGGAGCTGTTTTTT
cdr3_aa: CTISLGQGDPLGTGELFF

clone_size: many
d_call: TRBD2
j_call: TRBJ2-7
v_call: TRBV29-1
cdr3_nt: TGCAGCGTTCATTTAGCGGGAGTATCCTACGAGCAGTACTTC
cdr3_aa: CSVHLAGVSYEQYF

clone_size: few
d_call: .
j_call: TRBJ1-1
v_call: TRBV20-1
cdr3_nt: TGCAGTGCTGGGGACGGACTGAACACTGAAGCTTTCTTT
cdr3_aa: CSAGDGLNTEAFF

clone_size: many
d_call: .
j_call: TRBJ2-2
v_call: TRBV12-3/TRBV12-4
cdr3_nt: TGTGCCAGCAGTTCAACAAACACCGGGGAGCTGTTTTTT
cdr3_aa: CASSSTNTGELFF

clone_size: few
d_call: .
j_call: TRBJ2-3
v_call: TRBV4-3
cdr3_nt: TGCGCCAGCAGCCCCGGAGTGTTGACAGATACGCAGTATTTT
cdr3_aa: CASSPGVLTDTQYF

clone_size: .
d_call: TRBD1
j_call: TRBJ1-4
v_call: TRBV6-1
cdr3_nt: TGTGCCGGTTCCCCCCAGGGGGAAACAACTAATGAAAAACTGTTTTTT
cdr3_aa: CAGSPQGETTNEKLFF

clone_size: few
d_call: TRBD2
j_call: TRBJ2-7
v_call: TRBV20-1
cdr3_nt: TGCAGTGCTAGAGATCTCGGGACTAGCTCCTACGAGCAGTACTTC
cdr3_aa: CSARDLGTSSYEQYF

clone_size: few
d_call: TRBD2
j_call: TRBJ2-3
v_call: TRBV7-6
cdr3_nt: TGTGCCAGCAGCTTAGCCCTAGGAGCGGGGAGTTTCACAGATACGCAGTATTTT
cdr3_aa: CASSLALGAGSFTDTQYF

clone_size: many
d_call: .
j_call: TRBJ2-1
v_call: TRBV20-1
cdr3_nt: TGCAGTGCTAGAGATCTGGGGAGCTCCTACAATGAGCAGTTCTTC
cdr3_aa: CSARDLGSSYNEQFF

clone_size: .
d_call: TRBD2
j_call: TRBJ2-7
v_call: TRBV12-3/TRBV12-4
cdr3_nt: TGTGCCAGCAGGCTAGCGGACACCTACGAGCAGTACTTC
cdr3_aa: CASRLADTYEQYF

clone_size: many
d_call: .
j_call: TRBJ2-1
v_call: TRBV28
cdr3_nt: TGTGCCAGCAGTACCCTCCGGTCATACAATGAGCAGTTCTTC
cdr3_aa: CASSTLRSYNEQFF

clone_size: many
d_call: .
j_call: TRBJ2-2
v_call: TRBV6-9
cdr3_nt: TGTGCCAGCAAATACGCGAACACCGGGGAGCTGTTTTTT
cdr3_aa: CASKYANTGELFF

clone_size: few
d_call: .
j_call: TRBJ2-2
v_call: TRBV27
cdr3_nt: TGTGCCAGCAGTTTTTGGTATGGGGACACCGGGGAGCTGTTTTTT
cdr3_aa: CASSFWYGDTGELFF